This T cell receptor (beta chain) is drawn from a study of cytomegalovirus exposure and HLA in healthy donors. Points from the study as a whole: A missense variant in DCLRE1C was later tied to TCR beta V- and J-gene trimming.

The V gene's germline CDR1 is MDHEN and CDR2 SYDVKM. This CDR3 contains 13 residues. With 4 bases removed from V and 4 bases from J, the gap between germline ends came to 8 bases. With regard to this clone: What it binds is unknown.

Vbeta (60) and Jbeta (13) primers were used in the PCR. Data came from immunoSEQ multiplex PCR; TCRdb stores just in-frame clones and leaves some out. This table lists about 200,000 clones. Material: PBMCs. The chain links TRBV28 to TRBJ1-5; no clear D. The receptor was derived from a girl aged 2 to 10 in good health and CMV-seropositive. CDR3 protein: CASSSPSNQPQHF. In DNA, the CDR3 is TGTGCCAGCAGTTCCCCCTCTAATCAGCCCCAGCATTTT.